This T cell receptor (beta chain) was sequenced in a study of T cell responses to AZD1222 COVID-19 vaccine. About the study: Pooling covered second doses at about 4 or about 12 weeks.

Study findings and constraints: The donor group comprised mostly white British people and more females; the analysis possibly underestimated clonal diversity. Only after the peak T cell response were repertoires sampled. Baseline testing showed seropositivity in only 5 or 6 AZD1222 recipients.

The CDR3 runs to 13 residues. The ends were cut back, 2 bases at V and 7 bases at J, with 9 bases in the middle. Germline-derived CDR1 and CDR2 are SGHTA and FQGTGA. About this clone itself: Its specificity is unknown.

Using immunoSEQ multiplex PCR, the repertoire was profiled, and TCRdb retains in-frame clones only, with some absent. The repertoire holds 90,000 or so clones, with 75% to 90% as singletons. The rearrangement links TRBV7-3 to TRBJ1-5, with TRBD1 as a possible D gene (5 bases). The specimen comprised peripheral blood, sampled on day 0 of AZD1222 vaccination. The source is an adult in good health. CDR3 DNA sequence: TGTGCCAGCAGCTTAGGCAGGGACCAGCCCCAGCATTTT. It codes for CASSLGRDQPQHF.